A single sample is the source of the 6 T cell receptor beta chains below, sequenced in a study of shared clonotypes between healthy human individuals. As defined, naive CD8 cells were CD45RO-negative and positively selected for CCR7, with terminally differentiated effector memory CD45RA+ cells excluded. The table came from immunoSEQ multiplex PCR; TCRdb's copy has only in-frame clones and leaves some out. The sample comprises about 1,800,000 clones, about 95% of which are singletons, and 1% to 1.5% rests with the top ten. Source material: naive CD8+ T cells sorted from blood. All receptors derive from a man aged 18-30 years in good health.

The rearrangement links TRBV12-5 to TRBJ1-3; D unresolved. The CDR3 consists of 14 residues. Trimming took 1 base from V and 0 from J, leaving 4 bases between them. Germline V CDR1 and CDR2: LGHNT, FRNRAP. The CDR3 nucleotides read TGTGCTAGTGGTTTGGACATCTCTGGAAACACCATATATTTT. This gives the protein CASGLDISGNTIYF.

The V and J genes are TRBV10-1 and TRBJ2-5; no clear D. V was trimmed by 0 bases and J by 3 bases, leaving 14 bases between them. This CDR3 contains 16 residues. CDR1 is WNHNN, CDR2 SYGVQD, per germline (reference sequence). The CDR3 coding sequence is TGCGCCAGCAGTGAGTCGAGGTCGGCGGAGAAAGAGACCCAGTACTTC. It codes for CASSESRSAEKETQYF.

About this clone: Relative to the germline gene, one junction end is altered; a read error may explain this. This rearrangement joins TRBV11-2 to TRBJ1-4; unclear D gene. Germline values: CDR1 SGHAT, CDR2 FQNNGV. The CDR3 loop spans 14 amino acids. CDR3 sequence (DNA): TGTGCCAGCAGCGTAGAGAGGGTTAATGAAAAACTGTTTTTT. Translated, it gives CASSVERVNEKLFF.

This rearrangement joins TRBV27 to TRBJ1-2; D remains unclear. V shed 0 bases and J shed 5 bases, with 10 bases lying between them. This CDR3 contains 14 residues. Germline CDR1 MNHEY, CDR2 SMNVEV (reference sequence). The CDR3 DNA is TGTGCCAGCAGTTTATCAGTCGGGATATATGGCTACACCTTC. Translating gives CASSLSVGIYGYTF.

The CDR3 region is CASSFDEGSEFDYGYTF. CDR3 in DNA: TGTGCCAGCAGTTTTGATGAGGGGTCGGAGTTCGACTATGGCTACACCTTC. This sequence joins TRBV28 and TRBJ1-2; TRBD1 is a possible D gene (5 bases). The CDR3 loop spans 17 amino acids. V gave up 3 bases and J gave up 3 bases, with 20 bases separating them. CDR1 MDHEN and CDR2 SYDVKM come from the germline V gene.

Comment on this clone: Other DNA variants within this sample encode the same CDR3. V and J are TRBV6-5 and TRBJ2-7; D may be TRBD2 (7 bases). Germline assignment: CDR1 MNHEY and CDR2 SVGAGI. V lost 2 bases, J lost 4 bases, and 9 bases lay in between. The CDR3 sequence is 13 residues long. In nucleotides, the CDR3 is TGTGCCAGCAGTTACAGGGGGGGATACGAGCAGTACTTC. Its translation: CASSYRGGYEQYF.